This T cell receptor beta chain is drawn from a study of siplizumab effects on memory and regulatory T cells. Study results and limitations: Siplizumab cultures yielded proliferating Tregs whose suppressive function was not confirmed. Alloreactive CD4+ clones that could be mapped were on average around 62% Treg-derived with siplizumab, against about 25% in controls.

Here immunoSEQ multiplex PCR was the method, and the copy in TCRdb shows in-frame clones only, minus some. Found here are about 52,000 clones, 95% to 97% of them singletons; the top ten hold approximately 0.59%. Comments on this clone: The antigen remains unidentified.

Germline V gene data show CDR1 as MDHEN and CDR2 as SYDVKM. Trimming cost V 10 bases and J 4 bases, with 22 bases left between them. This CDR3 is 15 amino acids long. The receptor was derived from a human donor in good health. Specimen: naive CD4+ T cells sorted from blood. The V gene is TRBV28, the J gene TRBJ1-2, with D perhaps matching TRBD1 (5 bases). The CDR3 DNA reads as TGTGCCACTCACAGCCGACAGTCCTTCTCCTATGGCTACACCTTC. It yields the protein CATHSRQSFSYGYTF.